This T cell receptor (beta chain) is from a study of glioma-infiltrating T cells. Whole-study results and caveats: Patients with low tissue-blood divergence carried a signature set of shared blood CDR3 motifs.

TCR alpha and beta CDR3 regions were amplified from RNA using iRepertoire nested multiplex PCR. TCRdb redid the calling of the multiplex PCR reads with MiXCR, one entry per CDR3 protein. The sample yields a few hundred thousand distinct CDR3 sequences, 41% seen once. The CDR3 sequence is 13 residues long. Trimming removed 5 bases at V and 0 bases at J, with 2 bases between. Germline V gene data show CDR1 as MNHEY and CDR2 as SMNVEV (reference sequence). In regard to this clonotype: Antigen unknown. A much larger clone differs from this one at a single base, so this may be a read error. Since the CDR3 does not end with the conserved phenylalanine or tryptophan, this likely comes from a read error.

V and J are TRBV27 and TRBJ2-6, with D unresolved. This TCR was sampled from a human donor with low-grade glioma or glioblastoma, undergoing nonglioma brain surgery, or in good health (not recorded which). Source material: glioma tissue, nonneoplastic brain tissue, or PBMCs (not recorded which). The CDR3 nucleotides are TGTGCCAGCAGTGTCTCTGGGGCCAACGTCCTGACTTCC. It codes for CASSVSGANVLTS.